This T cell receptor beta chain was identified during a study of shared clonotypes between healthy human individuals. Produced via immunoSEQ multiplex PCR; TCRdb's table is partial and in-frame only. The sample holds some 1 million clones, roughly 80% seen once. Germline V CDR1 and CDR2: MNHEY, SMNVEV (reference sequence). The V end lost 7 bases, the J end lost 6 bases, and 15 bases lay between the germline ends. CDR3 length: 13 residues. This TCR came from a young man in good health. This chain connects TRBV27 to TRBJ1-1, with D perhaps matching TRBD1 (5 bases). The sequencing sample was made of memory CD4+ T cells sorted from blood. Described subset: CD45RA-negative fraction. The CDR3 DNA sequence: TGTGCCAGCACTCAGTGGGGGGGGGCTGAAGCTTTCTTT. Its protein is CASTQWGGAEAFF.